This T cell receptor (beta chain) was sequenced in a study of CD8 T cells in ankylosing spondylitis. Whole-study results and caveats: Earlier studies detected some motif variants in reactive arthritis synovial fluid and blood.

V was clipped by 5 bases and J by 0 bases, with 17 bases between them. Germline V gene data show CDR1 as MDHEN and CDR2 as SYDVKM. This CDR3 spans 16 amino acids. A note on this clonotype: Its antigen is currently unknown.

TCRdb ran MiXCR on the 5' RACE reads and lists one entry per CDR3 protein. The sample lists some 140,000 distinct CDR3 sequences; roughly 8.8% were seen once. This rearrangement joins TRBV28 to TRBJ2-7; D remains ambiguous. The receptor was derived from a male donor with ankylosing spondylitis. What was sequenced was synovial fluid, either unsorted or a sorted T cell fraction (not recorded which). CDR3: CASSPPEATSSYEQYF. CDR3 coding DNA: TGTGCCAGCAGTCCCCCCGAAGCCACGAGCTCCTACGAGCAGTACTTC.